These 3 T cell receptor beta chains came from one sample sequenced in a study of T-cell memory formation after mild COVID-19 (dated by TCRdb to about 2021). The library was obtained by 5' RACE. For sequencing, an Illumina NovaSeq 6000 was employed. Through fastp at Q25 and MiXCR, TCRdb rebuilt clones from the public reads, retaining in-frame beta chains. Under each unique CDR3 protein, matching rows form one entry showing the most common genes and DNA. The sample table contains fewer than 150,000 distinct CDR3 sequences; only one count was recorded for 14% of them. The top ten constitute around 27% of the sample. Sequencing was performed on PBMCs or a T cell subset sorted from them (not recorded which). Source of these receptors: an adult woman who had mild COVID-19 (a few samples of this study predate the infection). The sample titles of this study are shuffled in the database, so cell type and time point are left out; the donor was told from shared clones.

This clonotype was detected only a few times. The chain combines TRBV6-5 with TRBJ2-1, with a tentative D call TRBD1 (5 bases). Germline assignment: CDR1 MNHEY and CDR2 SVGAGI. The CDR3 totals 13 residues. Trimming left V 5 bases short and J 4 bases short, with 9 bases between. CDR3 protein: CASSPNRYNEQFF. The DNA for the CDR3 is TGTGCCAGCAGTCCTAACAGGTACAATGAGCAGTTCTTC.

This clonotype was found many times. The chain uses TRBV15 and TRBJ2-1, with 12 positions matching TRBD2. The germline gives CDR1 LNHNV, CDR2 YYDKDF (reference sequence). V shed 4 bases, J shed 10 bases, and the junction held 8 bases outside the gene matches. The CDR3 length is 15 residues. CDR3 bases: TGTGCCACCAGCACCCCTAGCGGGGGGGTTCTCGAGCAGTTCTTC. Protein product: CATSTPSGGVLEQFF.

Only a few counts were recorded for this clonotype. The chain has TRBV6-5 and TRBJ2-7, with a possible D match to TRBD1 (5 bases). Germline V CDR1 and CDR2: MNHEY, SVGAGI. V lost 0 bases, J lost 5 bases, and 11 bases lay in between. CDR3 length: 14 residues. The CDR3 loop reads CASSYSAGMDEQYF. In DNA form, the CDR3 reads TGTGCCAGCAGTTACTCCGCAGGGATGGACGAGCAGTACTTC.